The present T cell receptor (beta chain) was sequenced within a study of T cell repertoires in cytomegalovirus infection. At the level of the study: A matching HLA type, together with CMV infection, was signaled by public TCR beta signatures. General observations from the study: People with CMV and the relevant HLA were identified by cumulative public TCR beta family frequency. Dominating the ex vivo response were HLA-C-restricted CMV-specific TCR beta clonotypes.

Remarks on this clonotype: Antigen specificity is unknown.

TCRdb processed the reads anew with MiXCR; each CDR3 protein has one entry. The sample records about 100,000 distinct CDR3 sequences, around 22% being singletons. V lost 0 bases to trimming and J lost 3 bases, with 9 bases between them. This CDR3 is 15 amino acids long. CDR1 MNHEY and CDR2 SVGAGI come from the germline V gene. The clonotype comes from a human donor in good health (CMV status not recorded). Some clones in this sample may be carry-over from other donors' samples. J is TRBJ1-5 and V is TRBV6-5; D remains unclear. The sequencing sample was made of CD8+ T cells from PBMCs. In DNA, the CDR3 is TGTGCCAGCAGTTACTCGATTTCTGACAATCAGCCCCAGCATTTT. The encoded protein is CASSYSISDNQPQHF.